Each of the 10 T cell receptor beta chains below was sequenced from the same sample in a study of technical replicates of blood from a handful of donors. TCRdb's copy holds only in-frame clones and misses some; the assay was immunoSEQ multiplex PCR. The sample lists 64,000 or so clones; around 97% were seen once. Source material: T cells isolated from PBMCs. The origin of the receptors is a human donor in good health.

The V gene is TRBV30, the J gene TRBJ1-1; maybe TRBD1 (5 bases). The V end lost 4 bases, the J end lost 4 bases, and 13 bases lay between the germline ends. CDR3 size: 13 residues. Germline-derived CDR1 and CDR2 are GTSNPN and SVGIG (reference sequence). The CDR3 DNA is TGTGCCTGGACCAGAGCCGACAGCACTGAAGCTTTCTTT. Translated: CAWTRADSTEAFF.

The rearrangement links TRBV19 to TRBJ1-4; D is undetermined. This CDR3 has 12 amino acids. Germline CDR1 reads LNHDA; CDR2 reads SQIVND (reference sequence). Trimming took 8 bases from V and 7 from J, leaving 11 bases between them. This CDR3 is CASSRVPEKLFF. CDR3 sequence (DNA): TGTGCCAGTTCGAGGGTTCCTGAAAAACTGTTTTTT. The full variable domain, in which reference TRBV19 and TRBJ1-4 provide the parts outside the CDR3, is DGGITQSPKYLFRKEGQNVTLSCEQNLNHDAMYWYRQDPGQGLRLIYYSQIVNDFQKGDIAEGYSVSREKKESFPLTVTSAQKNPTAFYLCASSRVPEKLFFGSGTQLSVL.

The chain joins TRBV28 to TRBJ2-7; a weak D match, TRBD2 (5 bases). V lost 2 bases, J lost 1 base, and 12 bases lay in between. Germline CDR1 reads MDHEN; CDR2 reads SYDVKM. The CDR3 length is 15 residues. The CDR3 reads CASSLVAGGSYEQYF. CDR3 nucleotides: TGTGCCAGCAGTTTAGTGGCCGGAGGTTCCTACGAGCAGTACTTC. Full variable domain (outside the CDR3, taken from reference TRBV28 and TRBJ2-7): DVKVTQSSRYLVKRTGEKVFLECVQDMDHENMFWYRQDPGLGLRLIYFSYDVKMKEKGDIPEGYSVSREKKERFSLILESASTNQTSMYLCASSLVAGGSYEQYFGPGTRLTVT.

The rearrangement uses TRBV5-1 and TRBJ2-2, with TRBD1 matching 7 bases. The CDR3 runs to 15 residues. V lost 4 bases and J lost 4; bases outside the gene matches: 7. The germline CDR1 and CDR2 sequences are SGHRS and YFSETQ. The DNA of the CDR3 is TGCGCCAGCAGCCCGGGACAGTCGACCACCGGGGAGCTGTTTTTT. It yields the protein CASSPGQSTTGELFF.

The chain couples TRBV2 to TRBJ2-1, with no clear D. This CDR3 has 15 amino acids. V was cut by 3 bases and J by 0 bases, with 9 bases left in between. Germline CDR1 reads SNHLY; CDR2 reads FYNNEI. CDR3 amino acids: CASSDTPSSYNEQFF. CDR3 coding DNA: TGTGCCAGCAGTGACACTCCGAGCTCCTACAATGAGCAGTTCTTC.

The chain employs TRBV19 and TRBJ1-1; TRBD1 matches 8 bases. V trimming: 5 bases; J trimming: 2 bases; junction bases outside the gene matches: 7. The V gene's germline CDR1 is LNHDA and CDR2 SQIVND (reference sequence). The CDR3 totals 15 residues. CDR3 sequence (DNA): TGTGCCAGTAGTCCAAAGACAGGGGCCAACACTGAAGCTTTCTTT. Translated: CASSPKTGANTEAFF. Supplemented by reference TRBV19 and TRBJ1-1, the full variable domain reads DGGITQSPKYLFRKEGQNVTLSCEQNLNHDAMYWYRQDPGQGLRLIYYSQIVNDFQKGDIAEGYSVSREKKESFPLTVTSAQKNPTAFYLCASSPKTGANTEAFFGQGTRLTVV.

The J gene is TRBJ2-1, the V gene TRBV14; D gene uncertain. From germline, CDR1 is SGHDN and CDR2 FVKESK. The CDR3 is 13 amino acids. The V end was cut by 1 base, the J end by 12 bases, with 13 bases between. The CDR3 coding sequence is TGTGCCAGCAGCCAAGCCTATAGTTCCTCGCAGTTCTTC. Protein sequence: CASSQAYSSSQFF. Together with reference TRBV14 and TRBJ2-1, the CDR3 gives the full variable domain: EAGVTQFPSHSVIEKGQTVTLRCDPISGHDNLYWYRRVMGKEIKFLLHFVKESKQDESGMPNNRFLAERTGGTYSTLKVQPAELEDSGVYFCASSQAYSSSQFFGPGTRLTVL.

The chain uses TRBV15 and TRBJ1-1; D possibly corresponds to TRBD1 (6 bases). The germline V gene encodes CDR1 LNHNV and CDR2 YYDKDF (reference sequence). V lost 0 bases to trimming and J lost 11 bases, with 28 bases between them. The CDR3 length is 18 residues. The CDR3 DNA is TGTGCCACCAGCAGAGATAAGTTCGGGGTGGGGGCCCTGATTTTGGCTTTCTTT. It is translated as CATSRDKFGVGALILAFF.

This rearrangement joins TRBV4-1 to TRBJ2-5; a possible D gene is TRBD1 (5 bases). CDR1 and CDR2 from the germline V gene are MGHRA and YSYEKL. The ends were cut back, 1 base at V and 5 bases at J, with 11 bases in the middle. CDR3 length: 14 residues. Here the CDR3 reads CASSQVRGLETQYF. CDR3 nucleotides: TGCGCCAGCAGCCAAGTAAGGGGATTGGAGACCCAGTACTTC.

This chain uses TRBV20-1 with TRBJ2-1; D is uncertain. CDR3 length equals 11 residues. Germline lookup yields CDR1 DFQATT and CDR2 SNEGSKA (reference sequence). Between the trimmed V and J ends, which lost 5 bases and 12 bases, there was a span of 14 bases. CDR3 residues: CSAPDTFGQFF. The CDR3 DNA reads as TGCAGTGCTCCTGACACCTTCGGGCAGTTCTTC.